A selection of T cell receptor beta chains follows, all from one sample in a study of cytomegalovirus exposure and HLA in healthy donors. The assay was immunoSEQ multiplex PCR, and TCRdb's table has in-frame clones only and misses some. The sample includes 65,000 to 70,000 clones, 75% to 90% seen only once; the top ten take about an eighth. The sequencing input was PBMCs. The receptors were sampled from a woman aged 25-40 years in good health and CMV-seropositive. Each CDR3 is given with its conserved first and last residue. The order of the fields is clone size, V gene, J gene, D gene, CDR3 DNA, CDR3 protein. D genes are given only for firm matches. Clone size is shown for a subset of rows, as once, few, many or a class of expanded clone.

-	TRBV6-1	TRBJ1-5	-	TGTGCCAGCAACCAACGGCCGGAGACCCAGCATTTT	CASNQRPETQHF
-	TRBV10-3	TRBJ1-2	-	TGTGCCATCAGCGCCGGGACAAGCTATGGCTACACCTTC	CAISAGTSYGYTF
-	TRBV9	TRBJ2-4	TRBD1	TGTGCCAGCAGCGCGAACAGGGGGAACATTCAGTACTTC	CASSANRGNIQYF
-	TRBV27	TRBJ2-7	-	TGTGCCAGCAGTTTGTCCGGGAATAACGAGCAGTACTTC	CASSLSGNNEQYF
few	TRBV25-1	TRBJ2-1	-	TGTGCCAGCACCCCGAGAGCTAGCGTAAACTACACCTACAATGAGCAGTTCTTC	CASTPRASVNYTYNEQFF
-	TRBV13	TRBJ2-1	-	TGTGCCAGCAGCCGAGGGAACAATGAGCAGTTCTTC	CASSRGNNEQFF
-	TRBV11-2	TRBJ2-7	-	TGTGCCAGCAGCCCCCGAGGCGGGAACTACGAGCAGTACTTC	CASSPRGGNYEQYF
-	TRBV5-1	TRBJ2-3	-	TGCGCCAGCAGCTTGCCGCGTCACACAGATACGCAGTATTTT	CASSLPRHTDTQYF
-	TRBV14	TRBJ2-7	-	TGTGCCAGCAGCCAAGATTGGGGGCAGCAGCCCTACGAGCAGTACTTC	CASSQDWGQQPYEQYF
-	TRBV28	TRBJ2-5	TRBD2	TGTGCCAGCAGTTTTAGCGGGAGTACGGAGACCCAGTACTTC	CASSFSGSTETQYF
-	TRBV11-3	TRBJ2-5	TRBD2	TGTGCCAGCAGCTTAGTAATCGGCAGGGAGGGTAGGGAGACCCAGTACTTC	CASSLVIGREGRETQYF
few	TRBV5-4	TRBJ1-4	TRBD1	TGTGCCAGCAGCACCAGGGGGCAGCGGGAAAAACTGTTTTTT	CASSTRGQREKLFF
-	TRBV29-1	TRBJ2-1	TRBD2	TGCAGCGTTGCGGGACTAGCGGGAGGTGAGCAGTTCTTC	CSVAGLAGGEQFF
-	TRBV7-9	TRBJ1-2	-	TGTGCCAGCAGCCTATTGGGACTGATCTATGGCTACACCTTC	CASSLLGLIYGYTF
once	TRBV2	TRBJ1-6	-	TGTGCCAGCAAAGGCGGCTCCCACCCACCCCTCCACTTT	CASKGGSHPPLHF
once	TRBV6-1	TRBJ1-1	-	TGTGCCAGCAGTGCGCAAGGGGGTACCACTGAAGCTTTCTTT	CASSAQGGTTEAFF
-	TRBV7-8	TRBJ1-5	-	TGTGCCAGCAGCTTAATGGGGGCAGGGCAGCCCCAGCATTTT	CASSLMGAGQPQHF
few	TRBV18	TRBJ1-4	-	TGTGCCAGCTCACCATTTGCCCGAGGAGATGAAAAACTGTTTTTT	CASSPFARGDEKLFF
-	TRBV11-2	TRBJ2-3	-	TGTGCCAGCAGCTTAGTGGTGGGCTCTAGCACAGATACGCAGTATTTT	CASSLVVGSSTDTQYF
few	TRBV29-1	TRBJ2-1	TRBD2	TGCAGCGTTGACCCCTTTGGTCGCGGGGGTGCCTCCTACAATGAGCAGTTCTTC	CSVDPFGRGGASYNEQFF
-	TRBV19	TRBJ2-1	-	TGTGCCAGTAGTCAGTATGGGGGAGGCGTGGACAATGAGCAGTTCTTC	CASSQYGGGVDNEQFF
-	TRBV28	TRBJ1-6	TRBD1	TGTGCCAGCTCGCGGGACAGGGGTTATAATTCACCCCTCCACTTT	CASSRDRGYNSPLHF
-	TRBV5-6	TRBJ2-3	-	TGTGCCAGCAGCTCGACCGGGGGTAGCACAGATACGCAGTATTTT	CASSSTGGSTDTQYF
-	TRBV19	TRBJ2-7	-	TGTGCCAGTAGGAGATCGGGACTGATACTCTACGAGCAGTACTTC	CASRRSGLILYEQYF
-	TRBV7-9	TRBJ1-4	-	TGTGCCAGCAGCTTAGCATCAGGTGGGGAAAAACTGTTTTTT	CASSLASGGEKLFF
-	TRBV28	TRBJ1-2	TRBD1	TGTGCCAGCAGTTCCGGGGACAGCCATGGCTACACCTTC	CASSSGDSHGYTF
-	TRBV4-1	TRBJ2-4	-	TGCGCCAGCAGCCAAGAGTACGGGAGAGACATTCAGTACTTC	CASSQEYGRDIQYF
-	TRBV19	TRBJ2-7	-	TGTGCCAGTAGTAGCCGGGTCTCCGAGCAGTACTTC	CASSSRVSEQYF
-	TRBV7-9	TRBJ1-1	-	TGTGCCAGCAGCTTTGGACAGACGAACACTGAAGCTTTCTTT	CASSFGQTNTEAFF
-	TRBV7-2	TRBJ1-1	-	TGTGCCAGCAGCTTAGGCGGCCTCCTTAGCTCTGAAGCTTTCTTT	CASSLGGLLSSEAFF
-	TRBV5-8	TRBJ1-3	-	TGTGCCAGCAGCTTCCGGCGGAGCTTCGGCGGAAACACCATATATTTT	CASSFRRSFGGNTIYF
-	TRBV6-4	TRBJ2-1	TRBD1	TGTGCCAGCAGTACGACAGGGATGCCCTACAATGAGCAGTTCTTC	CASSTTGMPYNEQFF
once	TRBV19	TRBJ2-7	TRBD1	TGTGCCAGTAGTAAGTCGACAGGGGAGAGCTCCGAGCAGTACTTC	CASSKSTGESSEQYF
-	TRBV10-2	TRBJ2-5	TRBD1	TGCGCCAGCAGCGGGACAGGGAAAGAGACCCAGTACTTC	CASSGTGKETQYF
-	TRBV5-6	TRBJ1-4	-	TGTGCCAGCAGCTTGGCCGGGAATGAAAAACTGTTTTTT	CASSLAGNEKLFF
-	TRBV27	TRBJ2-3	TRBD2	TGTGCCAGCAGTTTAGAGGGGACTAGCGGGAGTTTCGGAGATACGCAGTATTTT	CASSLEGTSGSFGDTQYF
-	TRBV10-1	TRBJ2-7	TRBD1	TGCGCCAGCAGTGCGGGGACAGGGATCGAGCAGTACTTC	CASSAGTGIEQYF
-	TRBV5-1	TRBJ2-1	TRBD2	TGCGCCAGCAGCTTATCCTGGACTAGCGATTATAGAGGCAATGAGCAGTTCTTC	CASSLSWTSDYRGNEQFF
-	TRBV28	TRBJ2-7	TRBD1	TGTGCCAGCAGTCTGACAGGGGGCCTGAACGAGCAGTACTTC	CASSLTGGLNEQYF
-	TRBV15	TRBJ2-3	TRBD2	TGTGCCACCCAAAGAGCGGGAGAGGCAGATACGCAGTATTTT	CATQRAGEADTQYF
-	TRBV5-4	TRBJ2-2	TRBD2	TGTGCCAGCAGCTTGCAAGCGGGAGGGCCGACCGGGGAGCTGTTTTTT	CASSLQAGGPTGELFF
-	TRBV19	TRBJ1-2	TRBD1	TGTGCCAGTAGCACAAACAGGGGTTGGGACTATGGCTACACCTTC	CASSTNRGWDYGYTF
-	TRBV4-2	TRBJ2-7	TRBD1	TGTGCCAGCAGCCAACCCCGGACAGGCAACGAGCAGTACTTC	CASSQPRTGNEQYF
-	TRBV30	TRBJ1-3	-	TGTGCCTGGAGTGTACTAAGGACATCTTTATATTTT	CAWSVLRTSLYF
once	TRBV5-4	TRBJ2-5	-	TGTGCCAGCAGCGTCGATCGCGGACTCACTATAACCCAGTACTTC	CASSVDRGLTITQYF
-	TRBV28	TRBJ2-3	-	TGTGCCAGCATCCCAGATTCGTATCCAGATACGCAGTATTTT	CASIPDSYPDTQYF
-	TRBV4-1	TRBJ2-3	TRBD2	TGCGCCAGCAGCCGGACTAGCGGGAGAGGGGTGGATACGCAGTATTTT	CASSRTSGRGVDTQYF
once	TRBV18	TRBJ1-5	-	TGTGCCAGCTCACCTGGGAGGGACCAGCCCCAGCATTTT	CASSPGRDQPQHF
-	TRBV5-1	TRBJ2-7	TRBD1	TGCGCCAGCAACCCGACAGGGTCGATTTACGAGCAGTACTTC	CASNPTGSIYEQYF
-	TRBV5-1	TRBJ2-5	TRBD1	TGCGCCAGCAGCGTGGACAGGGAAGAGACCCAGTACTTC	CASSVDREETQYF
-	TRBV19	TRBJ1-3	TRBD1	TGTGCCAGTAGCCCATTGACAGGGCCGCGGGGGGACACCATATATTTT	CASSPLTGPRGDTIYF
-	TRBV28	TRBJ2-5	-	TGTGCCAGCAGTTTACAGGGAATTACGTGGAACTTC	CASSLQGITWNF
-	TRBV7-2	TRBJ2-7	-	TGTGCCAGCAGCAGGACAGATACCTACGAGCAGTACTTC	CASSRTDTYEQYF
-	TRBV4-1	TRBJ1-1	-	TGCGCCAGCAGCCTAGAAAGGGGTATGAACACTGAAGCTTTCTTT	CASSLERGMNTEAFF
-	TRBV30	TRBJ1-5	-	TGTGCCTGGAGTGACCTAGGTGGGGGGACTCCCCAGCATTTT	CAWSDLGGGTPQHF
-	TRBV19	TRBJ1-1	-	TGTGCCAGTAGTGTTTTTCTACAGGTGAACACTGAAGCTTTCTTT	CASSVFLQVNTEAFF
-	TRBV28	TRBJ2-6	-	TGTGCCACGGTTGGGCCCGGGGCCAACGTCCTGACTTTC	CATVGPGANVLTF
-	TRBV4-1	TRBJ2-4	-	TGCGCCAGCAGCCAAGAGCGGGGTAGGGTCAAAAACATTCAGTACTTC	CASSQERGRVKNIQYF
-	TRBV2	TRBJ1-5	TRBD1	TGTGCCAGCGGAGGAGTGACAGGGCGAGGCCAGCCCCAGCATTTT	CASGGVTGRGQPQHF
-	TRBV7-9	TRBJ2-7	TRBD1	TGTGCCAGCAGCTCGATGGGGACAGGGGACTACGAGCAGTACTTC	CASSSMGTGDYEQYF